This entry lists 32 T cell receptor beta chains sequenced from one sample in a study of shared clonotypes between healthy human individuals. TCRdb keeps only in-frame clones here, not all; method: immunoSEQ multiplex PCR. The sample includes approximately 980,000 clones, 60% to 85% of them seen just once. Sequenced input: memory CD4+ T cells sorted from blood. Sample subset: CD45RA-negative fraction. These receptors were obtained from a man aged 18 to 29 in good health.

The chain combines TRBV10-3 with TRBJ2-6; D may correspond to TRBD1 or TRBD2 (5 bases each). The germline V gene has CDR1 ENHRY and CDR2 SYGVKD. V was trimmed by 6 bases and J by 2 bases, leaving 11 bases between them. The CDR3 contains 15 residues. The CDR3 region is CAISAGTTGANVLTF. CDR3 nucleotides: TGTGCCATCAGCGCCGGGACGACTGGGGCCAACGTCCTGACTTTC.

This chain links TRBV7-2 with TRBJ1-6; 8 nucleotides align to TRBD1. CDR1 SGHTA and CDR2 FQGNSA come from the germline V gene. J was trimmed by 7 bases and V by 8 bases; bases with no gene match: 1. The CDR3 length is 12 residues. For the CDR3, the DNA is TGTGCCAGCCGACAGGGGAATTCACCCCTCCACTTT. Its translation is CASRQGNSPLHF.

This clone was detected a few times. Within the sample, other DNA sequences also encode this same CDR3. This rearrangement joins TRBV6-1 to TRBJ2-3; TRBD2 matches at 7 bases. V was clipped by 2 bases and J by 2 bases; unmatched bases: 4. Germline V lookup: CDR1 MNHNS, CDR2 SASEGT. This CDR3 spans 15 amino acids. The CDR3 sequence: CASSEQRGLTDTQYF. The CDR3 nucleotides read TGTGCCAGCAGTGAACAGCGGGGACTCACAGATACGCAGTATTTT.

The gene calls are TRBV5-1 and TRBJ2-6; 9 bases fit TRBD1. This CDR3 spans 14 amino acids. CDR1 SGHRS and CDR2 YFSETQ come from the germline V gene. V lost 0 bases and J lost 13; bases outside the gene matches: 5. DNA for the CDR3: TGCGCCAGCAGCTTGGGACAGGGGGTTAATGTCCTGACTTTC. It specifies CASSLGQGVNVLTF.

The CDR3 here is CASSLVQLLVTDTQYF. CDR3 bases: TGTGCCAGCAGCTTAGTCCAACTACTCGTCACAGATACGCAGTATTTT. The V call is TRBV7-9, the J call TRBJ2-3; D gene ambiguous. The V end lost 1 base, the J end lost 2 bases, and 13 bases lay between the germline ends. Germline CDR1 and CDR2: SEHNR and FQNEAQ (reference sequence). This CDR3 comprises 16 residues.

This sequence joins TRBV28 and TRBJ2-2, with TRBD2 matching 7 bases. From germline, CDR1 is MDHEN and CDR2 SYDVKM. The CDR3 consists of 15 residues. Trimming took 8 bases from V and 6 from J; bases not matched to a gene: 12. The CDR3 DNA reads as TGTGCCAGCCTTGGCGGGGGTCCTACATCCGGGGAGCTGTTTTTT. Protein: CASLGGGPTSGELFF.

V usage is TRBV7-2 and J usage is TRBJ2-2, with D perhaps TRBD1 (6 bases). CDR1 and CDR2 (germline): SGHTA, FQGNSA. Trimming cost V 2 bases and J 7 bases, with 8 bases left between them. The CDR3 is 13 residues long. CDR3 in amino acids: CASSLRQVGELFF. As DNA, the CDR3 is TGTGCCAGCAGCTTAAGACAGGTCGGGGAGCTGTTTTTT.

The CDR3 reads CASRPGTGVHEQYF. As DNA, the CDR3 is TGTGCCAGCAGACCCGGGACAGGGGTCCACGAGCAGTACTTC. The chain employs TRBV6-6 and TRBJ2-7; the match to TRBD1 covers 10 bases. The CDR3 runs to 14 residues. The J segment lost 5 bases and the V segment lost 6 bases, leaving 7 bases of the junction unmatched. The V gene's germline CDR1 is MNHNY and CDR2 SVGAGI (reference sequence).

This clone was seen only once. The V and J genes are TRBV6-1 and TRBJ2-7; D is ambiguous. The CDR3 consists of 15 residues. CDR1 and CDR2 from the germline V gene are MNHNS and SASEGT. V lost 1 base and J lost 0, with 10 bases in between. The CDR3 loop is CASSEGGLGSYEQYF. As DNA, the CDR3 is TGTGCCAGCAGTGAAGGGGGTCTTGGCTCCTACGAGCAGTACTTC.

This CDR3 is CASSLFSLIGAKSQETQYF. DNA for the CDR3: TGTGCCAGCAGCTTATTCTCCCTGATTGGGGCAAAGTCACAAGAGACCCAGTACTTC. The chain links TRBV11-2 to TRBJ2-5, with D perhaps TRBD1 (5 bases). CDR3 length: 19 residues. Germline V gene data show CDR1 as SGHAT and CDR2 as FQNNGV. Trimming removed 2 bases from V and 2 bases from J, with 24 bases in between.

The count of this clone is one. The rearrangement links TRBV7-9 to TRBJ1-6, with D possibly TRBD1 on 5 matching bases. CDR1 is SEHNR and CDR2 is FQNEAQ in the germline V gene (reference sequence). Trimming removed 1 base from V and 10 bases from J, with 20 bases in between. This CDR3 is built from 17 residues. CDR3 sequence (DNA): TGTGCCAGCAGCTTAGGGCTGGACAACCGGGGACGGTCACCCCTCCACTTT. Amino acids: CASSLGLDNRGRSPLHF.

The chain combines TRBV7-2 with TRBJ1-1; D is perhaps TRBD1 (6 bases). Trimming left V 1 base short and J 7 bases short, with 10 bases between. The CDR3 is made up of 13 amino acids. Per the germline V gene, CDR1 is SGHTA and CDR2 is FQGNSA. The DNA for the CDR3 is TGTGCCAGCAGCTTAGAGGGGGTGAATGAAGCTTTCTTT. It codes for CASSLEGVNEAFF.

The V call is TRBV6-5, the J call TRBJ1-3; 9 nucleotides align to TRBD1. CDR1 and CDR2 from the germline V gene are MNHEY and SVGAGI. The trim removed 6 bases at V and 4 bases at J, leaving 7 bases unmatched. This CDR3 has 15 residues. CDR3: CASSDRGQGGNTIYF. The CDR3 DNA reads as TGTGCCAGCAGCGACCGAGGACAGGGGGGAAACACCATATATTTT.

The rearrangement links TRBV2 to TRBJ2-7, with D possibly being TRBD1 or TRBD2 (6 bases each). The CDR3 extends over 15 amino acids. Trimming shortened V by 6 bases and J by 3 bases, and 18 bases separated the two germline ends. The V gene's germline CDR1 is SNHLY and CDR2 FYNNEI. The CDR3: CASSRDLAGVYEQYF. As DNA, the CDR3 is TGTGCCAGCAGCCGGGACTTAGCAGGGGTCTACGAGCAGTACTTC.

This rearrangement joins TRBV4-1 to TRBJ1-5; D unclear. This CDR3 is 16 amino acids long. Trimming left V 0 bases short and J 5 bases short, with 14 bases between. Germline CDR1 reads MGHRA; CDR2 reads YSYEKL. The CDR3 DNA reads as TGCGCCAGCAGCCAAGAAAACGGGTACCCCTATCAGCCCCAGCATTTT. It encodes CASSQENGYPYQPQHF.

As concerns this clone: Additional DNA sequences in this sample encode the identical CDR3. The rearrangement uses TRBV20-1 and TRBJ1-2; D not resolved. The CDR3 has 10 residues. Between the trimmed V and J ends, which lost 1 base and 4 bases, there was a span of 1 base. Germline values: CDR1 DFQATT, CDR2 SNEGSKA (reference sequence). Here the CDR3 reads CSARAYGYTF. The DNA for the CDR3 is TGCAGTGCTAGAGCCTATGGCTACACCTTC.

This clone was detected a few times. The chain is built from TRBV15 and TRBJ1-3, with D perhaps matching TRBD1 (6 bases). Germline V gene data show CDR1 as LNHNV and CDR2 as YYDKDF (reference sequence). The CDR3 covers 16 residues. The V and J ends lost 3 bases and 1 base respectively, with 13 bases between them. CDR3 DNA: TGTGCCACCAGCAGGGGAACAGGGACTTCTGGAAACACCATATATTTT. Its translation is CATSRGTGTSGNTIYF.

The rearrangement uses TRBV15 and TRBJ2-1, with 7 bases aligning to TRBD1. Germline CDR1 reads LNHNV; CDR2 reads YYDKDF (reference sequence). V was clipped by 1 base and J by 4 bases; unmatched bases: 4. There are 15 residues in the CDR3. CDR3 DNA sequence: TGTGCCACCAGCAGAGGAGACAGGGAGTACAATGAGCAGTTCTTC. Its protein product is CATSRGDREYNEQFF.

The rearrangement joins TRBV19 to TRBJ1-1; 7 bases agree with TRBD1. Germline V CDR1 and CDR2: LNHDA, SQIVND (reference sequence). The CDR3 is 16 amino acids. Unmatched junction bases numbered 12, after V lost 5 bases and J lost 3 bases. CDR3 coding DNA: TGTGCCAGTAGTTCTCAGAGGGGGCGCCGGGACACTGAAGCTTTCTTT. It codes for CASSSQRGRRDTEAFF.

This sequence joins TRBV6-6 and TRBJ2-1, with 10 bases lining up with TRBD1. The CDR3 runs to 16 residues. J lost 0 bases, V lost 6 bases, and 5 bases had no gene match. Germline CDR1 reads MNHNY; CDR2 reads SVGAGI (reference sequence). CDR3 nucleotides: TGTGCCAGCAGGGATAGGACAGGGGGCTCCTACAATGAGCAGTTCTTC. Translating it yields CASRDRTGGSYNEQFF.

This clone was detected only a few times. V gene TRBV7-2 combines with J gene TRBJ1-1, with a tentative D call TRBD1 (5 bases). The CDR3 runs to 17 residues. Germline V gives CDR1 SGHTA, CDR2 FQGNSA. V was clipped by 1 base and J by 4 bases, with 19 bases between them. The CDR3 here is CASSLEWWGPEGTEAFF. As DNA, the CDR3 is TGTGCCAGCAGCTTAGAGTGGTGGGGACCTGAGGGCACTGAAGCTTTCTTT.

This chain links TRBV21-1 with TRBJ1-2. TRBV21-1 counts as a pseudogene. The CDR3 totals 13 residues. The DNA for the CDR3 is TGTGCCAGCAATCCCCTAAGAGGCTATGGCTACACCTTC. Translated: CASNPLRGYGYTF.

This clone was counted ten times or more. The chain has TRBV28 and TRBJ1-3, with 7 bases lining up with TRBD1. CDR1 MDHEN and CDR2 SYDVKM come from the germline V gene. The CDR3 sequence is 17 residues long. The ends lost 3 bases at V and 0 bases at J; junction bases unmatched: 8. The CDR3 region is CASSFRGAGGSGNTIYF. In DNA form, the CDR3 reads TGTGCCAGCAGTTTCCGGGGGGCAGGGGGCTCTGGAAACACCATATATTTT.

Points on this clone: Distinct nucleotide sequences in the sample also encode this CDR3. This chain links TRBV6-5 with TRBJ2-7, with TRBD2 as a possible D gene (5 bases). Trimming removed 6 bases from V and 4 bases from J, with 7 bases in between. CDR3 size: 11 residues. The germline CDR1 and CDR2 sequences are MNHEY and SVGAGI. The CDR3 spells CASRDSYEQYF. The CDR3 nucleotides are TGTGCCAGCAGGGACTCTTACGAGCAGTACTTC.

V is TRBV28 and J is TRBJ2-7; TRBD2 is a possible D gene (6 bases). Germline V gene data show CDR1 as MDHEN and CDR2 as SYDVKM. This CDR3 comprises 14 residues. Trimming stripped 2 bases from V and 2 bases from J, with 10 bases between. In DNA form, the CDR3 reads TGTGCCAGCAGTTTAAGCGGGCCCCCCTACGAGCAGTACTTC. Its protein product is CASSLSGPPYEQYF.

The V gene is TRBV7-8, the J gene TRBJ2-7; weak D call: TRBD1 (6 bases). Trimming cost V 3 bases and J 3 bases, with 15 bases left between them. CDR3 length: 15 residues. The germline V gene has CDR1 SGHVS and CDR2 FQNEAQ. For the CDR3, the DNA is TGTGCCAGCAGCTTCGAGGGGGTCGGGTTCTACGAGCAGTACTTC. Its translation is CASSFEGVGFYEQYF.

In this sample, this clone turned up a few times. Other nucleotide sequences from this sample produce the same CDR3. Here the CDR3 reads CASSFRGGTEAFF. CDR3 coding DNA: TGTGCCAGCAGCTTCAGGGGGGGCACTGAAGCTTTCTTT. This chain joins TRBV7-2 and TRBJ1-1, with 7 nucleotides matching TRBD1. CDR3 length: 13 amino acids. The trim removed 3 bases at V and 4 bases at J, leaving 2 bases unmatched. CDR1 and CDR2 (germline): SGHTA, FQGNSA.

V gene TRBV30 combines with J gene TRBJ2-5; TRBD2 aligns across 12 bases. Unmatched junction bases numbered 8, after V lost 4 bases and J lost 5 bases. Per germline, CDR1 GTSNPN and CDR2 SVGIG (reference sequence). The CDR3 loop spans 15 amino acids. The CDR3 region has the DNA TGTGCCTGGAATAACCTAGCGGGGGGGCGGGAGACCCAGTACTTC. Amino acids: CAWNNLAGGRETQYF.

The gene calls are TRBV28 and TRBJ1-3; perhaps TRBD1 as D (5 bases). Trimming cost V 5 bases and J 4 bases, with 15 bases left between them. Germline values: CDR1 MDHEN, CDR2 SYDVKM. This CDR3 has 15 amino acids. The CDR3: CASSPRTSLGNTIYF. The CDR3 DNA follows: TGTGCCAGCAGTCCTAGGACATCGTTAGGAAACACCATATATTTT.

The V call is TRBV2, the J call TRBJ1-1; D not certain. CDR3 length: 14 amino acids. In germline, CDR1 is SNHLY, CDR2 FYNNEI. The V end lost 4 bases, the J end lost 2 bases, and 11 bases lay between the germline ends. The CDR3 region is CASSALEGNTEAFF. The DNA of the CDR3 is TGTGCCAGCAGTGCGTTGGAGGGAAACACTGAAGCTTTCTTT.

Only a few counts were recorded for this clone. This chain joins TRBV7-8 and TRBJ2-2; D possibly corresponds to TRBD1 (6 bases). V lost 4 bases and J 4 bases, leaving 13 bases between the germline ends. This CDR3 is built from 15 residues. Germline V lookup: CDR1 SGHVS, CDR2 FQNEAQ. In DNA, the CDR3 is TGTGCCAGCAGCTCAACTTGGGGGCTCACCGGGGAGCTGTTTTTT. This gives the protein CASSSTWGLTGELFF.

The rearrangement joins TRBV27 to TRBJ2-3, with D perhaps TRBD1 or TRBD2 (5 bases each). The germline gives CDR1 MNHEY, CDR2 SMNVEV (reference sequence). This CDR3 contains 16 residues. Trimming shortened V by 0 bases and J by 10 bases, and 20 bases separated the two germline ends. CDR3 region: CASSLSPGRNNNPQYF. DNA for the CDR3: TGTGCCAGCAGTTTATCCCCGGGACGCAATAACAATCCGCAGTATTTT.